This T cell receptor beta chain was captured by sequencing in a study of radiotherapy plus CTLA-4 blockade in lung cancer. Repertoires were generated with immunoSEQ multiplex PCR, while TCRdb's copy carries only in-frame clones and drops some. Found here are about 46,000 clones, 75% to 85% of them singletons; the top ten hold 6.5% to 10%. CDR1 and CDR2 (germline): KGHSH, LQKENI. With 2 bases clipped from V and 4 bases from J, the junction kept 0 bases outside the gene matches. The CDR3 contains 14 residues. Material: peripheral blood, obtained from a patient treated with radiotherapy plus ipilimumab. The source of this sequence is a human donor with non-small cell lung cancer who had a complete response to radiotherapy plus ipilimumab. This rearrangement joins TRBV18 to TRBJ1-5, with TRBD1 matching over 9 bases. The CDR3, as DNA: TGTGCCAGCTCACCAGGGACAGGGAATCAGCCCCAGCATTTT. Amino acids: CASSPGTGNQPQHF.